This TCR beta chain is from a study of cytomegalovirus exposure and HLA in healthy donors. CDR3 size: 14 residues. CDR1 and CDR2 (germline): MDHEN, SYDVKM. With V trimmed by 5 bases and J by 7 bases, 5 bases remained unmatched. Study-wide findings and caveats: TRBV6-2, TRBV6-3 and some other V segments were excluded as indistinguishable.

On this clone itself: Antigen: not known.

In the PCR, 60 Vbeta and 13 Jbeta primers were used. Clones were sequenced by immunoSEQ multiplex PCR, and TCRdb holds only the in-frame ones, with some missing. This repertoire shows 150,000 to 200,000 clones, roughly 80% found once; its top ten account for more than 1.5%. The chain has TRBV28 and TRBJ1-4, with 9 bases matching TRBD1. The sample was PBMCs. This TCR was recovered from a man aged 35 to 55 in good health and CMV-seronegative. This CDR3 reads CASSTGTGSEKLFF. CDR3 coding DNA: TGTGCCAGCAGTACCGGGACAGGGAGTGAAAAACTGTTTTTT.